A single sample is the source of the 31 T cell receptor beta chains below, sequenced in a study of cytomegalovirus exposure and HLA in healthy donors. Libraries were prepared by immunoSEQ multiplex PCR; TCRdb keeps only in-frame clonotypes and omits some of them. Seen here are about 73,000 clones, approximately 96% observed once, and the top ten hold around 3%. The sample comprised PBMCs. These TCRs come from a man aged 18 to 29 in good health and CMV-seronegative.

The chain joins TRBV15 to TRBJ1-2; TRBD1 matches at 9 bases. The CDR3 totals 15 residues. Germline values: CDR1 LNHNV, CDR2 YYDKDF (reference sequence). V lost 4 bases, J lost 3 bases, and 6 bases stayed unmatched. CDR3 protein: CATSIRGQGYYGYTF. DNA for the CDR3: TGTGCCACCAGCATTAGAGGACAGGGGTACTATGGCTACACCTTC. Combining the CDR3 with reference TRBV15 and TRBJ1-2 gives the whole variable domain DAMVIQNPRYQVTQFGKPVTLSCSQTLNHNVMYWYQQKSSQAPKLLFHYYDKDFNNEADTPDNFQSRRPNTSFCFLDIRSPGLGDTAMYLCATSIRGQGYYGYTFGSGTRLTVV.

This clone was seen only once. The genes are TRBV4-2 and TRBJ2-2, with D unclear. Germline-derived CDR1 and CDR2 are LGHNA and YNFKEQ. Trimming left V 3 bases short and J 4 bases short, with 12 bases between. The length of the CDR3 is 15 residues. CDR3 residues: CASSQSMVSTGELFF. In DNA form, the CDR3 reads TGTGCCAGCAGCCAGAGTATGGTGAGCACCGGGGAGCTGTTTTTT.

CDR3 sequence reads: CAIAGTSVIEQYF. In DNA, the CDR3 is TGTGCCATCGCCGGGACTAGCGTTATCGAGCAGTACTTC. The chain joins TRBV10-3 to TRBJ2-7, with TRBD2 matching 10 bases. With V trimmed by 8 bases and J by 6 bases, 7 bases remained unmatched. The CDR3 is made up of 13 amino acids. Germline V lookup: CDR1 ENHRY, CDR2 SYGVKD.

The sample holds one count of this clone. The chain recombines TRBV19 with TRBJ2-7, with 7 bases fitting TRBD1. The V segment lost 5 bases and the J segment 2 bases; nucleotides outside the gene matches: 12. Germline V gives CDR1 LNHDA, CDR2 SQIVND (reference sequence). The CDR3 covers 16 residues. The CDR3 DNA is TGTGCCAGTAGTGTAAGGACAGGCGGCAAACCCTACGAGCAGTACTTC. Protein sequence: CASSVRTGGKPYEQYF.

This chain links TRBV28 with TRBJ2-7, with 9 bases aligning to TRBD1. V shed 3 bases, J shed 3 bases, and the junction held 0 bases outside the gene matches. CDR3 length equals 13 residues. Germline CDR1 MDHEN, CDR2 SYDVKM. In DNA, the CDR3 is TGTGCCAGCAGTTTGGGACAGGGCTACGAGCAGTACTTC. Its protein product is CASSLGQGYEQYF.

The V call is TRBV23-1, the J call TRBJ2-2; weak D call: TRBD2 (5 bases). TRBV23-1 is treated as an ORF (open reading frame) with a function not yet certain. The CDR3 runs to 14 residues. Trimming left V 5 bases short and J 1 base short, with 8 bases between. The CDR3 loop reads CASSSRGNTGELFF. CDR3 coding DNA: TGCGCCAGCAGTTCCCGGGGGAACACCGGGGAGCTGTTTTTT.

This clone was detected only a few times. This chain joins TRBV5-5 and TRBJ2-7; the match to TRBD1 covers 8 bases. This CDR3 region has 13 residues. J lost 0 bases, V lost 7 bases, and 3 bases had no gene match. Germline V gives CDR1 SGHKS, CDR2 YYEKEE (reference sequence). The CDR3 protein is CASGRGLSYEQYF. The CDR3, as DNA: TGTGCCAGCGGCAGGGGGCTCTCCTACGAGCAGTACTTC.

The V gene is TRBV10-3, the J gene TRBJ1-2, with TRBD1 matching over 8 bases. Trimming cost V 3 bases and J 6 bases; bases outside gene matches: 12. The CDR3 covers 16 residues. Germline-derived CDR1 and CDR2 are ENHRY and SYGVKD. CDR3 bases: TGTGCCATCAGTGACGGCATCGACAGGGGTCTACATGGCTACACCTTC. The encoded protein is CAISDGIDRGLHGYTF.

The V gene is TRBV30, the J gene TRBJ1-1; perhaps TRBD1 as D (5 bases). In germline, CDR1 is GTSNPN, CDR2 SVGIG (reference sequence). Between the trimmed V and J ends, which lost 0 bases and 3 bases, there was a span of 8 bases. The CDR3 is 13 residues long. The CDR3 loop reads CAWSVGHYTEAFF. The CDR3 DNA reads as TGTGCCTGGAGTGTGGGGCACTACACTGAAGCTTTCTTT.

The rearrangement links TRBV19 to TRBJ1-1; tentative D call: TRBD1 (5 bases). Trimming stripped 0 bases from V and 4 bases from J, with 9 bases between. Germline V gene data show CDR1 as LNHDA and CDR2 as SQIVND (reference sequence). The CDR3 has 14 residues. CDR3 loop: CASSIDWRGTEAFF. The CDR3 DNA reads TGTGCCAGTAGTATAGATTGGAGGGGCACTGAAGCTTTCTTT.

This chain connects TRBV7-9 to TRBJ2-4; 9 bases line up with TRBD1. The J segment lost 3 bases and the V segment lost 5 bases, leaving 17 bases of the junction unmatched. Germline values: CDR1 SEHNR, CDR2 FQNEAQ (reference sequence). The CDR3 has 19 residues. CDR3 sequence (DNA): TGTGCCAGCAGCCATACCGGGACAGGGATAGTGACCGACAAAAACATTCAGTACTTC. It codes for CASSHTGTGIVTDKNIQYF.

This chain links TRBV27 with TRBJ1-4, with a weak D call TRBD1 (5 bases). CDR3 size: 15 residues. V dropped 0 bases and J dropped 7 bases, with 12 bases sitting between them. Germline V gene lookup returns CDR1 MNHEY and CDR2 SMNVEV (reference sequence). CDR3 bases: TGTGCCAGCAGTTTATCCCACGGGGGAAGTGAAAAACTGTTTTTT. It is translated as CASSLSHGGSEKLFF.

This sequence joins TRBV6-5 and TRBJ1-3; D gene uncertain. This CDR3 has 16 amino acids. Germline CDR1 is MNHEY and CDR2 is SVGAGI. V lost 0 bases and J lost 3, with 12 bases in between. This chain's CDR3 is CASSYSRGGGGNTIYF. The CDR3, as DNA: TGTGCCAGCAGTTACTCGCGAGGAGGCGGTGGAAACACCATATATTTT.

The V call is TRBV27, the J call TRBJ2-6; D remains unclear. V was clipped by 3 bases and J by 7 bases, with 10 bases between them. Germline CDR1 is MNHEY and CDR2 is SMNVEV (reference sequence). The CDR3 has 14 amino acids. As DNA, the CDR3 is TGTGCCAGCAGTTTCGTCCCACAAGCCAACGTCCTGACTTTC. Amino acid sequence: CASSFVPQANVLTF.

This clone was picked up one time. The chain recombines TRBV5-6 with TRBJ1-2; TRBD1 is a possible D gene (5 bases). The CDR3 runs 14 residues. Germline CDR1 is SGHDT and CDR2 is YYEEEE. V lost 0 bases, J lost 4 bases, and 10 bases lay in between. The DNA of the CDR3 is TGTGCCAGCAGCTTGGACAGGTCTTCCTATGGCTACACCTTC. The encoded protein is CASSLDRSSYGYTF.

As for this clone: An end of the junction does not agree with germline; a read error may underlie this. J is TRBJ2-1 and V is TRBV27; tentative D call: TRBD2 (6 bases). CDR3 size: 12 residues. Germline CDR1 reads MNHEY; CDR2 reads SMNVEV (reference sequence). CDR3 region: CASSLSAGQQFF. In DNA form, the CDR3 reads TGTGCCAGCAGTCTATCCGCGGGACAGCAGTTCTTC.

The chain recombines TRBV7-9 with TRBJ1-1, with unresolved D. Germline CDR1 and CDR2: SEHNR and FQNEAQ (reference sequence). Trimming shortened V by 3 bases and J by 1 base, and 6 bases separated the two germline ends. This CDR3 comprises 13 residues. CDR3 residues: CASSLRGNTEAFF. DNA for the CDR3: TGTGCCAGCAGCTTGCGGGGGAACACTGAAGCTTTCTTT.

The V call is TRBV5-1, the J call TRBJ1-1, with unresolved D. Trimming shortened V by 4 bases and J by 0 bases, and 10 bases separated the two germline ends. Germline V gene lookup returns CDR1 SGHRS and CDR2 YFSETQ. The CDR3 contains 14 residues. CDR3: CASSIRYMNTEAFF. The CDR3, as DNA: TGCGCCAGCAGCATCAGGTACATGAACACTGAAGCTTTCTTT.

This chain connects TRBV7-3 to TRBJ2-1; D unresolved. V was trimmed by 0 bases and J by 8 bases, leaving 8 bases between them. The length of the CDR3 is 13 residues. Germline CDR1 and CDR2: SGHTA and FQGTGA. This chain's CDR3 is CASSLTSRDEQFF. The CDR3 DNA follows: TGTGCCAGCAGCTTAACGTCCCGGGATGAGCAGTTCTTC.

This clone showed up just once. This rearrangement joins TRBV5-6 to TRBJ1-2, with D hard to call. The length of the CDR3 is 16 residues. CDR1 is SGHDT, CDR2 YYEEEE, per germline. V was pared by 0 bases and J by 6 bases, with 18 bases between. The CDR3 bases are TGTGCCAGCAGCTTGGCGGCCGGAGAGCTAGAGGATGGCTACACCTTC. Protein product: CASSLAAGELEDGYTF.

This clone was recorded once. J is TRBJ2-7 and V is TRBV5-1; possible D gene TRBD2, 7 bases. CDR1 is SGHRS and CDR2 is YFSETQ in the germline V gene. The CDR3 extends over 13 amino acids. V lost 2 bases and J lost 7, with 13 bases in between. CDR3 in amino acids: CASSLRRGGEQYF. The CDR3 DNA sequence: TGCGCCAGCAGCTTAAGAAGGGGGGGGGAGCAGTACTTC.

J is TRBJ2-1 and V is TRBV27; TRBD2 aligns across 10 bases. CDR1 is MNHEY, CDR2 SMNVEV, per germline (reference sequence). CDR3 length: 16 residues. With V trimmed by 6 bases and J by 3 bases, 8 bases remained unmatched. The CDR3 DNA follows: TGTGCCAGCAGATCTAGCGGGGGCCATTTCTACAATGAGCAGTTCTTC. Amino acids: CASRSSGGHFYNEQFF.

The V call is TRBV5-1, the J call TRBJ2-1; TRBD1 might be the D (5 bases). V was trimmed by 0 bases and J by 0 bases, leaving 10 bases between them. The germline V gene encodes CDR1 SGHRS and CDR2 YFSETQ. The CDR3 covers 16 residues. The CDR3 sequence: CASSLEDTSSYNEQFF. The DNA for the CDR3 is TGCGCCAGCAGCTTGGAGGACACGAGCTCCTACAATGAGCAGTTCTTC.

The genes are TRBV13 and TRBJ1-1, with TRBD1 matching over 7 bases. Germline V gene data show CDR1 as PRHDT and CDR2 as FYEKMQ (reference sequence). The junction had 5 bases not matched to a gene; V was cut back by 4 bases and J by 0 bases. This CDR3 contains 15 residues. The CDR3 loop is CASSSQTGLNTEAFF. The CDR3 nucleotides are TGTGCCAGCAGCTCACAGACAGGGTTGAACACTGAAGCTTTCTTT.

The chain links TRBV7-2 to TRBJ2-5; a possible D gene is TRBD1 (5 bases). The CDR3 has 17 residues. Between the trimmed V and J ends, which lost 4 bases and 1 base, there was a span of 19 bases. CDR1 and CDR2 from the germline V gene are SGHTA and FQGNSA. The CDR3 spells CASSSARTTGGQETQYF. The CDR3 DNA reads TGTGCCAGCAGCTCAGCCCGGACAACGGGTGGCCAAGAGACCCAGTACTTC.

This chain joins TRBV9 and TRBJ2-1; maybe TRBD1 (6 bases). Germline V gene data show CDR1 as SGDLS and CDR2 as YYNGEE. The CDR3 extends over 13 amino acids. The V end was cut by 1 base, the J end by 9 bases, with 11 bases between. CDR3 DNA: TGTGCCAGCAGCGTAATCTTGGGGGCTGAGCAGTTCTTC. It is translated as CASSVILGAEQFF.

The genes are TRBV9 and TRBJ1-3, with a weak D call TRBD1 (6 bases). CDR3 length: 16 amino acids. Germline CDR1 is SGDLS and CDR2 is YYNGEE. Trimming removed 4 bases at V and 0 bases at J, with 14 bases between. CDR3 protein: CASSLGGALSGNTIYF. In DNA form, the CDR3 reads TGTGCCAGCAGCCTAGGGGGAGCCCTCTCTGGAAACACCATATATTTT.

The CDR3 spells CASSHLLAGITNEQFF. The CDR3 nucleotides are TGTGCCAGCAGCCACTTACTAGCGGGAATAACCAATGAGCAGTTCTTC. The chain employs TRBV4-2 and TRBJ2-1; 10 nucleotides match TRBD2. V lost 3 bases to trimming and J lost 6 bases; unmatched junction nucleotides: 8. Germline lookup yields CDR1 LGHNA and CDR2 YNFKEQ. The CDR3 has 16 residues.

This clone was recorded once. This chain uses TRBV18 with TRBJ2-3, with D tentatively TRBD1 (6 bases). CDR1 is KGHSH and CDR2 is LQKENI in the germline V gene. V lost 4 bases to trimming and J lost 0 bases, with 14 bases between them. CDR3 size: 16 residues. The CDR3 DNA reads TGTGCCAGCTCACTACTCCAGACAGGTAGCACAGATACGCAGTATTTT. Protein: CASSLLQTGSTDTQYF.

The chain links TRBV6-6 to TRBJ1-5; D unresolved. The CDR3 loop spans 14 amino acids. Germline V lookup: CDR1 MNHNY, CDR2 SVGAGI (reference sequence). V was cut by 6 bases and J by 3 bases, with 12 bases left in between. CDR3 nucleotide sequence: TGTGCCAGCAGACCCGACACGGACAATCAGCCCCAGCATTTT. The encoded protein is CASRPDTDNQPQHF.

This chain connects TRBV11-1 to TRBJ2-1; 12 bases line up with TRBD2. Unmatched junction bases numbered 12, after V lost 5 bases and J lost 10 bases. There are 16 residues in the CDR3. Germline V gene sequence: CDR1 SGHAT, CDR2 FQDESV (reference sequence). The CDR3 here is CASSPGTSGLLKEQFF. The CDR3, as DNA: TGTGCCAGCAGCCCTGGGACTAGCGGGCTATTAAAGGAGCAGTTCTTC. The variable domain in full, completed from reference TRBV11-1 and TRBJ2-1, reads EAEVAQSPRYKITEKSQAVAFWCDPISGHATLYWYRQILGQGPELLVQFQDESVVDDSQLPKDRFSAERLKGVDSTLKIQPAELGDSAMYLCASSPGTSGLLKEQFFGPGTRLTVL.